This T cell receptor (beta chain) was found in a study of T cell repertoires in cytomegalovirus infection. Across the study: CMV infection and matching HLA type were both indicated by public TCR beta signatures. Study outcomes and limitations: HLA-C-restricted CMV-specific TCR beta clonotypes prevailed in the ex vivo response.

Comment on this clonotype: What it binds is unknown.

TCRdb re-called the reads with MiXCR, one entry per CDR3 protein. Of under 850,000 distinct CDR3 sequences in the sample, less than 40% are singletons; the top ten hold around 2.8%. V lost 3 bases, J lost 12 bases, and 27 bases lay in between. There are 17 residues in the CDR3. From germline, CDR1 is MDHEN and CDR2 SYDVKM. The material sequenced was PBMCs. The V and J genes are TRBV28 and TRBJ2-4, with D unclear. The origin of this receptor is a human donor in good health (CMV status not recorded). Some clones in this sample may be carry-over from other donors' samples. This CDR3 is CASSFSAPRTAKNRQYF. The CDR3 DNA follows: TGTGCCAGCAGTTTTTCGGCACCCCGAACGGCCAAAAACCGTCAGTACTTC.